This passage covers 13 T cell receptor beta chains from one sample sequenced in a study of a mutant IDH1 vaccine in newly diagnosed glioma. These TCRs' antigens remain unknown. The data were produced by immunoSEQ multiplex PCR, yet TCRdb's version contains in-frame clones alone and is incomplete. This table holds around 60,000 clones, roughly four fifths found once. Described time point: week 35, safety follow-up. One vaccine dose held 300 ug of mutant IDH1 20-mer peptide and came with topical imiquimod. The material sequenced was PBMCs, taken from a glioma patient whose treatment included an IDH1 peptide vaccine. The receptors originated from a man aged 35 to 55 with glioma.

This chain uses TRBV7-2 with TRBJ2-3; TRBD2 aligns across 16 bases. This CDR3 has 17 residues. CDR1 and CDR2 from the germline V gene are SGHTA and FQGNSA. V lost 3 bases to trimming and J lost 4 bases; unmatched junction nucleotides: 4. The CDR3, as DNA: TGTGCCAGCAGCTTGGGACTAGCGGGGGGGCAAGCAGATACGCAGTATTTT. Amino acids: CASSLGLAGGQADTQYF.

The rearrangement links TRBV7-2 to TRBJ1-1; 7 bases match TRBD1. The CDR3 spans 13 residues. Per germline, CDR1 SGHTA and CDR2 FQGNSA. Germline trimming cut 5 bases from V and 3 bases from J; bases unmatched to any gene: 3. The DNA for the CDR3 is TGTGCCAGCAGCCGGCAGGGGGACACTGAAGCTTTCTTT. This translates into CASSRQGDTEAFF. The entire variable domain, with the rest obtained from reference TRBV7-2 and TRBJ1-1, is as follows: GAGVSQSPSNKVTEKGKDVELRCDPISGHTALYWYRQSLGQGLEFLIYFQGNSAPDKSGLPSDRFSAERTGGSVSTLTIQRTQQEDSAVYLCASSRQGDTEAFFGQGTRLTVV.

V usage is TRBV27 and J usage is TRBJ2-7, with D maybe TRBD1 (6 bases). Germline values: CDR1 MNHEY, CDR2 SMNVEV (reference sequence). V gave up 1 base and J gave up 3 bases, with 13 bases separating them. CDR3 length: 15 residues. DNA for the CDR3: TGTGCCAGCAGTTTATACAGGGCGTGGGGCTACGAGCAGTACTTC. Amino acid sequence: CASSLYRAWGYEQYF.

The chain recombines TRBV5-1 with TRBJ2-6, with D possibly being TRBD1 or TRBD2 (6 bases each). V shed 4 bases and J shed 4 bases, with 18 bases lying between them. Germline CDR1 reads SGHRS; CDR2 reads YFSETQ. The CDR3 consists of 17 residues. In DNA form, the CDR3 reads TGCGCCAGCAGCCCCGGGGGCGCGGTGTCCGGGGCCAACGTCCTGACTTTC. Translating it yields CASSPGGAVSGANVLTF.

The chain carries TRBV5-5 and TRBJ2-2; D is perhaps TRBD1 (6 bases). Looked up from germline, CDR1 is SGHKS and CDR2 is YYEKEE (reference sequence). The ends were cut back, 0 bases at V and 0 bases at J, with 9 bases in the middle. This CDR3 region has 16 residues. CDR3 in amino acids: CASSLVGTTNTGELFF. The CDR3, as DNA: TGTGCCAGCAGCTTGGTGGGGACAACGAACACCGGGGAGCTGTTTTTT.

The chain combines TRBV2 with TRBJ1-5, with 10 bases identical to TRBD1. Germline V lookup: CDR1 SNHLY, CDR2 FYNNEI. V trimming: 5 bases; J trimming: 3 bases; junction bases outside the gene matches: 10. This CDR3 spans 17 amino acids. This CDR3 reads CASSFLWDRGSNQPQHF. The CDR3 region has the DNA TGTGCCAGCAGTTTTCTTTGGGACAGGGGATCCAATCAGCCCCAGCATTTT.

The chain uses TRBV20-1 and TRBJ2-1; D is unclear. The CDR3 spans 11 residues. The V and J ends lost 1 base and 9 bases respectively, with 7 bases between them. Looked up from germline, CDR1 is DFQATT and CDR2 is SNEGSKA (reference sequence). The CDR3 coding sequence is TGCAGTGCTAGAGTCGCCGGTGAGCAGTTCTTC. Translation: CSARVAGEQFF.

The chain uses TRBV7-2 and TRBJ2-2; TRBD1 might be the D (6 bases). The CDR3 is made up of 15 amino acids. CDR1 is SGHTA and CDR2 is FQGNSA in the germline V gene. The V end lost 6 bases, the J end lost 0 bases, and 11 bases lay between the germline ends. CDR3 coding DNA: TGTGCCAGCAGACTGGGACACGCGAACACCGGGGAGCTGTTTTTT. Translating gives CASRLGHANTGELFF.

V and J are TRBV27 and TRBJ2-1; D uncertain. The V end was cut by 5 bases, the J end by 1 base, with 12 bases between. This CDR3 is 15 amino acids long. Germline V gene data show CDR1 as MNHEY and CDR2 as SMNVEV (reference sequence). The CDR3 sequence is CASSPRPPSYNEQFF. For the CDR3, the DNA is TGTGCCAGCAGTCCTAGGCCTCCTTCCTACAATGAGCAGTTCTTC.

V gene TRBV6-1 combines with J gene TRBJ1-2, with 7 bases fitting TRBD1. CDR1 and CDR2 (germline): MNHNS, SASEGT. Unmatched junction bases numbered 6, after V lost 5 bases and J lost 0 bases. This CDR3 has 15 residues. Written as DNA, the CDR3 is TGTGCCAGCAGTCTACGGACAGGAGCTAACTATGGCTACACCTTC. This encodes CASSLRTGANYGYTF.

This chain uses TRBV4-3 with TRBJ1-1; 8 nucleotides match TRBD1. V gave up 3 bases and J gave up 4 bases; unmatched junction bases: 4. Per the germline V gene, CDR1 is LGHNA and CDR2 is YSLEER. The CDR3 length is 14 residues. The DNA for the CDR3 is TGCGCCAGCAGCCAGGACAGGGTGGGCACTGAAGCTTTCTTT. Protein product: CASSQDRVGTEAFF.

V gene TRBV25-1 combines with J gene TRBJ2-7; 8 bases fit TRBD1. CDR3 length: 17 amino acids. Germline loops: CDR1 MGHDK, CDR2 SYGVNS. V was clipped by 5 bases and J by 6 bases; unmatched bases: 18. As DNA, the CDR3 is TGTGCCAGCAGTCCACGAGAATATGACAGGGGAAAGGGCGAGCAGTACTTC. Protein: CASSPREYDRGKGEQYF.

The V gene is TRBV5-4, the J gene TRBJ2-7; 7 bases are shared with TRBD1. V gave up 3 bases and J gave up 6 bases; unmatched junction bases: 3. The CDR3 consists of 12 residues. Germline V CDR1 and CDR2: SGHNT, YYREEE (reference sequence). The CDR3 DNA reads TGTGCCAGCAGCTGGGGACAGTTCGAGCAGTACTTC. This gives the protein CASSWGQFEQYF. Together with reference TRBV5-4 and TRBJ2-7, the CDR3 gives the full variable domain: ETGVTQSPTHLIKTRGQQVTLRCSSQSGHNTVSWYQQALGQGPQFIFQYYREEENGRGNFPPRFSGLQFPNYSSELNVNALELDDSALYLCASSWGQFEQYFGPGTRLTVT.